This T cell receptor beta chain was identified during a study of blood T cell repertoires in COVID-19. The length of the CDR3 is 17 residues. The germline V gene has CDR1 SGHTA and CDR2 FQGTGA. Germline trimming cut 4 bases from V and 5 bases from J; bases unmatched to any gene: 13. Clones were sequenced by immunoSEQ multiplex PCR, and TCRdb holds only the in-frame ones, with some missing. The sample records about 140,000 clones, about four fifths being singletons. This receptor was obtained from a woman between 18 and 29 years old who had been exposed to COVID-19. V and J are TRBV7-3 and TRBJ2-2; the match to TRBD2 covers 7 bases. The sequenced sample was PBMCs or T cells enriched from blood (not recorded which). In nucleotides, the CDR3 is TGTGCCAGCAGCTCACGCCCGGGACTACTGGGAACCGGGGAGCTGTTTTTT. As protein: CASSSRPGLLGTGELFF.